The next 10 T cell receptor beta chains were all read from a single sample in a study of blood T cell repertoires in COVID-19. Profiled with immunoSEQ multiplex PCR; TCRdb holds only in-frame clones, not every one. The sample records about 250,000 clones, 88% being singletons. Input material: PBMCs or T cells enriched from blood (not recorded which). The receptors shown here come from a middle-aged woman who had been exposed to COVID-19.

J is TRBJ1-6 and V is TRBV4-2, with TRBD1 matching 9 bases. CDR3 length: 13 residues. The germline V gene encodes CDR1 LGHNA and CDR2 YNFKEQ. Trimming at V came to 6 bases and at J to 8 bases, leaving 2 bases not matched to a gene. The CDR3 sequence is CASRGQGDSPLHF. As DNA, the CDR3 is TGTGCCAGCAGGGGACAGGGAGATTCACCCCTCCACTTT.

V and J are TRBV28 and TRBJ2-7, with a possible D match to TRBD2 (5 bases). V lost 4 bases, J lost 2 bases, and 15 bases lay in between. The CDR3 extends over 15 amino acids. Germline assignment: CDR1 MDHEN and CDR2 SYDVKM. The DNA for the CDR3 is TGTGCCAGCAGTTCCCCAGCTAGCACTACCTACGAGCAGTACGTC. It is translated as CASSSPASTTYEQYV.

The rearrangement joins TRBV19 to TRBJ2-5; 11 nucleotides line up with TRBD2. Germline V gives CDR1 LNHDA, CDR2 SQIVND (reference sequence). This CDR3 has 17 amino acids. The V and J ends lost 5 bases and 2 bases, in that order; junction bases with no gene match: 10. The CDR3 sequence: CASSYGPSGGYQETQYF. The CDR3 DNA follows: TGTGCCAGTAGTTACGGACCTAGCGGGGGGTATCAAGAGACCCAGTACTTC.

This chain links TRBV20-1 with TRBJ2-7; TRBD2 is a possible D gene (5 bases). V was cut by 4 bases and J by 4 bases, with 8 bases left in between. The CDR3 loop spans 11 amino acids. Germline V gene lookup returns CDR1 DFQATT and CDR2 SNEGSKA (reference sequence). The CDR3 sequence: CSANRLYEQYF. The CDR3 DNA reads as TGCAGTGCTAACAGACTATACGAGCAGTACTTC.

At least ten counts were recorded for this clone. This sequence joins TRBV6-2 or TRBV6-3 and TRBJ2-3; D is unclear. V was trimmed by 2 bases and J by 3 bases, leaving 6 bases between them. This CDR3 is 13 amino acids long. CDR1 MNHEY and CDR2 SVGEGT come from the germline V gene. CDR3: CASSYLETDTQYF. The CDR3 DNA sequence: TGTGCCAGCAGTTACCTCGAGACAGATACGCAGTATTTT.

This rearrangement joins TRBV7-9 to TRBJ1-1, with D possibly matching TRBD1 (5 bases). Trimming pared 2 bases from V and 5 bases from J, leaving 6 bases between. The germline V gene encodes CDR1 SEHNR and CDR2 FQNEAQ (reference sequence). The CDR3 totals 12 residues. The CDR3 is CASSLRGTEAFF. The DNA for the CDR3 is TGTGCCAGCAGCTTACGGGGGACTGAAGCTTTCTTT.

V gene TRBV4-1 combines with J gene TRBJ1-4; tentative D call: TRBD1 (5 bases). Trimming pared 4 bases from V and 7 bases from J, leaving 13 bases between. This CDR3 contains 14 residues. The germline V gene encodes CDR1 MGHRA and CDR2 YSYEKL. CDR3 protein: CASSRRGSREKLFF. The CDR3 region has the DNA TGCGCCAGCAGCCGTCGGGGGTCTCGTGAAAAACTGTTTTTT.

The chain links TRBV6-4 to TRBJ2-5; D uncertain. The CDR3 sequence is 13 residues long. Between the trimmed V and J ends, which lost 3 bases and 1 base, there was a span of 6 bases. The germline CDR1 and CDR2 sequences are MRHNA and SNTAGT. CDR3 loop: CASSENSQETQYF. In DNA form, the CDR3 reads TGTGCCAGCAGTGAGAACAGCCAAGAGACCCAGTACTTC.

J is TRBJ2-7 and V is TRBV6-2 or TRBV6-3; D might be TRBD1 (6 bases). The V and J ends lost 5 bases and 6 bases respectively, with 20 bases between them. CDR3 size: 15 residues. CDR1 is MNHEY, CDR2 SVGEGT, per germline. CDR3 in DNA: TGTGCCAGCAGTACCTGGGCCCTTATAGGGGGCGAGCAGTACGTC. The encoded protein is CASSTWALIGGEQYV.

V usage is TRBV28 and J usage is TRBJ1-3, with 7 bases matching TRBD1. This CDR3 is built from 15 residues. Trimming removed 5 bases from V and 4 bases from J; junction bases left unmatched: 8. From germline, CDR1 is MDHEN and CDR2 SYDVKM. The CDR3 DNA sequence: TGTGCCAGCAGTACCGGGACAGTTGAGGGAAACACCATATATTTT. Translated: CASSTGTVEGNTIYF.